Sequencing of this T cell receptor (beta chain) was carried out in a study of T-cell memory formation after mild COVID-19. TCRdb called the 5' RACE reads again in MiXCR, with one record for every CDR3 protein. In the table there are 250,000 to 350,000 distinct CDR3 sequences, roughly an eighth of which are singletons. The CDR3 is 14 amino acids. V shed 5 bases and J shed 1 base, with 11 bases lying between them. Germline-derived CDR1 and CDR2 are SEHNR and FQNEAQ (reference sequence). Material: PBMCs or a T cell subset sorted from them (not recorded which). This TCR derives from a man younger than 35 who had mild COVID-19 (a few samples of this study predate the infection). Cell type and time point are not known. The chain carries TRBV7-9 and TRBJ1-1, with unresolved D. The CDR3 DNA follows: TGTGCCAGCAGCCCGCGGGTGGCGAACACTGAAGCTTTCTTT. Translated, it gives CASSPRVANTEAFF.